This entry lists 15 T cell receptor beta chains sequenced from one sample in a study of T cells after yellow fever vaccination. Using its own MiXCR run on the 5' RACE reads, TCRdb lists one record per CDR3 protein. The sample has more than 95,000 distinct CDR3 sequences, 13% to 15% seen once. The specimen was CD8+ T cells sorted from PBMCs, collected 5 days after the yellow fever booster vaccination. These receptors originate from a man aged 18 to 29 who received the YFV17D yellow fever vaccine.

This sequence joins TRBV15 and TRBJ2-1, with 12 bases fitting TRBD2. The CDR3 runs 17 residues. Unmatched junction bases numbered 9, after V lost 1 base and J lost 8 bases. CDR1 is LNHNV and CDR2 is YYDKDF in the germline V gene (reference sequence). DNA of the CDR3: TGTGCCACCAGCAGAGTTAGAACTCTAGCGGGGGGGGATGAGCAGTTCTTC. Amino acid sequence: CATSRVRTLAGGDEQFF. Variable domain in full (rest from reference TRBV15 and TRBJ2-1): DAMVIQNPRYQVTQFGKPVTLSCSQTLNHNVMYWYQQKSSQAPKLLFHYYDKDFNNEADTPDNFQSRRPNTSFCFLDIRSPGLGDTAMYLCATSRVRTLAGGDEQFFGPGTRLTVL.

V gene TRBV9 combines with J gene TRBJ2-5, with D uncertain. Trimming stripped 0 bases from V and 5 bases from J, with 17 bases between. Germline CDR1 and CDR2: SGDLS and YYNGEE. The CDR3 is 16 residues long. For the CDR3, the DNA is TGTGCCAGCAGCGTAGGAACCTGGCGCCACGGGGAGACCCAGTACTTC. Protein sequence: CASSVGTWRHGETQYF.

The chain carries TRBV2 and TRBJ2-1; TRBD2 is a possible D gene (5 bases). V was clipped by 0 bases and J by 8 bases, with 11 bases between them. Germline V gene lookup returns CDR1 SNHLY and CDR2 FYNNEI. The CDR3 is 14 amino acids. DNA for the CDR3: TGTGCCAGCAGTGAAGCCCTAGCACGAGATGAGCAGTTCTTC. Amino acid sequence: CASSEALARDEQFF.

This rearrangement joins TRBV5-1 to TRBJ2-7, with 10 bases lining up with TRBD1. This CDR3 has 15 amino acids. V shed 0 bases, J shed 6 bases, and the junction held 6 bases outside the gene matches. CDR1 and CDR2 (germline): SGHRS, YFSETQ. CDR3 in amino acids: CASSLAGTGVGEQYF. The CDR3 DNA reads as TGCGCCAGCAGCTTGGCCGGGACAGGGGTCGGCGAGCAGTACTTC.

The chain joins TRBV28 to TRBJ2-7; 9 positions agree with TRBD2. V shed 0 bases, J shed 2 bases, and the junction held 14 bases outside the gene matches. Looked up from germline, CDR1 is MDHEN and CDR2 is SYDVKM. The CDR3 has 19 amino acids. The CDR3 DNA reads as TGTGCCAGCAGTTTATGGGTGACTAGCGGCTCTAATACTCCCTACGAGCAGTACGTC. It encodes CASSLWVTSGSNTPYEQYV.

This clonotype was counted between two and nine times. The V call is TRBV7-2, the J call TRBJ2-2; the D call may be TRBD1 or TRBD2 (5 bases each). With 2 bases removed from V and 6 bases from J, the gap between germline ends came to 13 bases. The CDR3 runs to 15 residues. The germline V gene encodes CDR1 SGHTA and CDR2 FQGNSA. CDR3 sequence: CASSLKPGRAGELFF. The CDR3 DNA sequence: TGTGCCAGCAGCTTAAAGCCAGGGAGAGCCGGGGAGCTGTTTTTT.

This chain's CDR3 is CASSYGGIGYTF. In nucleotides, the CDR3 is TGTGCCAGCAGTTACGGGGGCATTGGCTACACCTTC. V is TRBV6-2 or TRBV6-3 and J is TRBJ1-2, with D maybe TRBD1 (6 bases). This CDR3 region has 12 residues. The germline V gene encodes CDR1 MNHEY and CDR2 SVGEGT. The ends were cut back, 2 bases at V and 7 bases at J, with 8 bases in the middle.

V usage is TRBV20-1 and J usage is TRBJ1-1, with D hard to call. This CDR3 has 15 amino acids. Looked up from germline, CDR1 is DFQATT and CDR2 is SNEGSKA (reference sequence). V lost 1 base, J lost 0 bases, and 12 bases lay in between. The CDR3 DNA reads as TGCAGTGCTAGAGCCATAAACCAGGTGAACACTGAAGCTTTCTTT. Translation gives CSARAINQVNTEAFF.

The chain links TRBV9 to TRBJ2-5; unclear D gene. V lost 3 bases and J lost 2, with 8 bases in between. The V gene's germline CDR1 is SGDLS and CDR2 YYNGEE. This CDR3 comprises 13 residues. CDR3 sequence (DNA): TGTGCCAGCAGCGCCGAAGAGCAAGAGACCCAGTACTTC. It translates to CASSAEEQETQYF.

The sample holds a few counts of this clonotype. The rearrangement links TRBV29-1 to TRBJ1-2; D is unclear. Trimming took 7 bases from V and 6 from J, leaving 12 bases between them. The CDR3 length is 11 residues. Germline V gene lookup returns CDR1 SQVTM and CDR2 ANQGSEA. DNA for the CDR3: TGCAGCGCACGCTTGGGGAATGGCTACACCTTC. This sequence encodes CSARLGNGYTF.

This clonotype turned up a few times. J is TRBJ2-1 and V is TRBV6-2 or TRBV6-3; no clear D. The length of the CDR3 is 11 residues. Germline CDR1 and CDR2: MNHEY and SVGEGT. Trimming took 0 bases from V and 12 from J, leaving 6 bases between them. The CDR3 DNA sequence: TGTGCCAGCAGTTACTCGAAAGGGCAGTTCTTC. Protein sequence: CASSYSKGQFF.

This clonotype was counted a few times. As DNA, the CDR3 is TGTGCCAGCAGCCAGGGGGCGGGGGGCAGCCAAAACATTCAGTACTTC. Translating gives CASSQGAGGSQNIQYF. The chain has TRBV4-2 and TRBJ2-4; TRBD2 matches at 8 bases. The CDR3 consists of 16 residues. From germline, CDR1 is LGHNA and CDR2 YNFKEQ. Losses at the gene ends were 3 bases for V and 5 bases for J; bases not matched to a gene: 9.

The chain links TRBV3-1 to TRBJ2-6; 9 nucleotides match TRBD1. The V gene end was trimmed by 3 bases and the J gene end by 0 bases; junction bases not matched to a gene: 6. Germline-derived CDR1 and CDR2 are LGHDT and YNNKEL (reference sequence). The CDR3 runs to 18 residues. The CDR3 sequence is CASSHMTGGPSGANVLTF. Here the CDR3 DNA reads TGTGCCAGCAGCCACATGACAGGGGGGCCCTCTGGGGCCAACGTCCTGACTTTC.

This clonotype was detected only a few times. The genes are TRBV29-1 and TRBJ1-4; D might be TRBD1 (6 bases). The V gene lost 6 bases and the J gene lost 8 bases, with 19 bases spanning the gap. The germline V gene has CDR1 SQVTM and CDR2 ANQGSEA. The length of the CDR3 is 14 residues. The CDR3 DNA sequence: TGCAGCGTGGGGATTCCGGGGGCAGGGGAAAAACTGTTTTTT. It is translated as CSVGIPGAGEKLFF. Full variable domain (outside the CDR3, taken from reference TRBV29-1 and TRBJ1-4): SAVISQKPSRDICQRGTSLTIQCQVDSQVTMMFWYRQQPGQSLTLIATANQGSEATYESGFVIDKFPISRPNLTFSTLTVSNMSPEDSSIYLCSVGIPGAGEKLFFGSGTQLSVL.

This clonotype was counted a few times. This rearrangement joins TRBV5-1 to TRBJ2-1; 10 positions agree with TRBD1. Germline V CDR1 and CDR2: SGHRS, YFSETQ. CDR3 length equals 14 residues. V lost 0 bases and J lost 6; bases outside the gene matches: 0. CDR3 sequence: CASSLGQGANEQFF. In DNA form, the CDR3 reads TGCGCCAGCAGCTTGGGACAGGGGGCCAATGAGCAGTTCTTC. Combining the CDR3 with reference TRBV5-1 and TRBJ2-1 gives the whole variable domain KAGVTQTPRYLIKTRGQQVTLSCSPISGHRSVSWYQQTPGQGLQFLFEYFSETQRNKGNFPGRFSGRQFSNSRSEMNVSTLELGDSALYLCASSLGQGANEQFFGPGTRLTVL.